This TCR beta chain was profiled in a study of cytomegalovirus exposure and HLA in healthy donors. General observations from the study: Overall, 164 TCR beta chains were annotated as cytomegalovirus-associated. TCR beta sequences reportedly predicted the HLA-A and HLA-B alleles of most subjects accurately. Later analysis identified a missense DCLRE1C variant that was linked to TCR beta V- and J-gene trimming.

Primers for the PCR totalled 60 Vbeta and 13 Jbeta. Only in-frame clones appear in the TCRdb table, and some are missing; sequencing was by immunoSEQ multiplex PCR. The table shows 150,000 or so clones, with roughly 70% occurring only once. When sampled, the donors appeared nominally healthy, though they likely had unrecorded immune exposures. To note about this clone: Its antigen is unidentified.

V dropped 4 bases and J dropped 7 bases, with 15 bases sitting between them. The CDR3 totals 15 residues. The germline V gene has CDR1 SGHRS and CDR2 YFSETQ. The TCR comes from a man aged 35-49 years in good health and CMV-seropositive. Specimen: PBMCs. This chain uses TRBV5-1 with TRBJ1-6; possible D gene TRBD1, 6 bases. The CDR3 region is CASSRTGISNSPLHF. CDR3 DNA sequence: TGCGCCAGCAGCAGAACAGGGATTAGCAATTCACCCCTCCACTTT.